Following are 15 T cell receptor beta chains from one sample sequenced in a study of brain T cells in children with intractable seizures. Noted time point: blood from clinic visit 5 months post-surgery; TSC patient then seizure free. Using immunoSEQ multiplex PCR, the repertoire was profiled, and TCRdb retains in-frame clones only, with some absent. The sample shows about 340,000 clones, 93% of them seen only once. The source material was peripheral blood, sampled 4 to 5 months after surgery. The receptors were sampled from a boy in the first two years of life with tuberous sclerosis and intractable seizures.

The chain combines TRBV3-1 (or the pseudogene TRBV3-2) with TRBJ1-6, with D hard to call. The CDR3 has 12 amino acids. The germline CDR1 and CDR2 sequences are LGHDT and YNNKEL (reference sequence). The germline V and J ends were trimmed by 8 bases and 6 bases, with 8 bases remaining between them. The CDR3 reads CASGALNSPLHF. CDR3 nucleotide sequence: TGTGCCAGCGGCGCGCTTAATTCACCCCTCCACTTT.

V gene TRBV21-1 combines with J gene TRBJ2-7. TRBV21-1 is a pseudogene locus. The CDR3 length is 17 residues. Written as DNA, the CDR3 is TGTGCCAGCAGCAAACGTAGTCTAAGGCAGAGATTGTCTCAGCAGTACTTC. Its protein product is CASSKRSLRQRLSQQYF.

This chain joins TRBV6-5 and TRBJ2-7; the match to TRBD1 covers 7 bases. This CDR3 comprises 15 residues. Germline V gene data show CDR1 as MNHEY and CDR2 as SVGAGI. Losses at the gene ends were 6 bases for V and 5 bases for J; bases not matched to a gene: 13. Here the CDR3 reads CASSLQGPLPNEQYF. CDR3 nucleotide sequence: TGTGCCAGCAGCCTACAGGGGCCCCTCCCGAACGAGCAGTACTTC.

This clone was seen just once. The chain recombines TRBV24-1 with TRBJ2-2, with D unresolved. Germline lookup yields CDR1 KGHDR and CDR2 SFDVKD. V lost 10 bases, J lost 5 bases, and 13 bases lay in between. This CDR3 region has 13 residues. In DNA, the CDR3 is TGTGCCACGGACGATTACCAGACCGGGGAGCTGTTTTTT. Its protein product is CATDDYQTGELFF.

V usage is TRBV7-9 and J usage is TRBJ2-7; weak D call: TRBD2 (5 bases). The CDR3 is made up of 13 amino acids. CDR1 is SEHNR and CDR2 is FQNEAQ in the germline V gene (reference sequence). V lost 1 base and J lost 5, with 9 bases in between. The CDR3 DNA is TGTGCCAGCAGCTTAGTCGCCGGGGACGAGCAGTACTTC. It codes for CASSLVAGDEQYF.

The chain is built from TRBV12-5 and TRBJ2-6, with D unresolved. The length of the CDR3 is 16 residues. The ends were cut back, 10 bases at V and 3 bases at J, with 19 bases in the middle. Germline lookup yields CDR1 LGHNT and CDR2 FRNRAP. CDR3: CATARFGPYGANVLTF. The CDR3 nucleotides read TGTGCTACCGCTAGGTTCGGGCCTTATGGGGCCAACGTCCTGACTTTC.

The chain recombines TRBV7-9 with TRBJ1-6; D is ambiguous. Germline V gene lookup returns CDR1 SEHNR and CDR2 FQNEAQ (reference sequence). The CDR3 contains 14 residues. The V and J ends lost 0 bases and 8 bases respectively, with 8 bases between them. This chain's CDR3 is CASSLASPYSPLHF. As DNA, the CDR3 is TGTGCCAGCAGCTTAGCCTCCCCCTATTCACCCCTCCACTTT.

The chain has TRBV9 and TRBJ2-1; D is possibly TRBD2 (6 bases). Germline V gene data show CDR1 as SGDLS and CDR2 as YYNGEE. The CDR3 covers 18 residues. With 0 bases removed from V and 5 bases from J, the gap between germline ends came to 21 bases. The CDR3 loop reads CASSVGRGSGLWDNEQFF. CDR3 in DNA: TGTGCCAGCAGCGTAGGTCGCGGTAGCGGACTCTGGGACAATGAGCAGTTCTTC.

The gene calls are TRBV19 and TRBJ2-5, with TRBD2 as a possible D gene (7 bases). The CDR3 length is 15 residues. Trimming removed 7 bases at V and 1 base at J, with 16 bases between. Germline V gene sequence: CDR1 LNHDA, CDR2 SQIVND (reference sequence). The CDR3 loop reads CASNLGGLGQETQYF. CDR3 in DNA: TGTGCCAGTAACTTGGGGGGGCTTGGCCAAGAGACCCAGTACTTC.

Worth noting for this clone: No conserved phenylalanine or tryptophan ends this CDR3, so it is likely a read error. The DNA is omitted, as the CDR3 cannot be located on it reliably, and the CDR3 follows TCRdb's listing. CDR3: CASSPGQGSQFL. The V and J genes are TRBV18 and TRBJ1-3; TRBD1, the D gene given by the table, was not confirmed from the DNA. CDR1 KGHSH and CDR2 LQKENI come from the germline V gene. Ends included, the CDR3 has 12 residues.

This chain joins TRBV30 and TRBJ1-2, with D possibly being TRBD1 (5 bases). V was pared by 2 bases and J by 2 bases, with 9 bases between. The CDR3 contains 13 residues. CDR1 and CDR2 from the germline V gene are GTSNPN and SVGIG (reference sequence). The CDR3 is CAWSPTGNYGYTF. CDR3 nucleotides: TGTGCCTGGAGTCCCACAGGAAACTATGGCTACACCTTC.

The CDR3 loop is CASGTAANQPQHF. The CDR3 region has the DNA TGTGCCAGCGGGACAGCCGCAAATCAGCCCCAGCATTTT. The V and J genes are TRBV30 and TRBJ1-5; 7 positions agree with TRBD1. Germline V gene lookup returns CDR1 GTSNPN and CDR2 SVGIG (reference sequence). J was trimmed by 4 bases and V by 8 bases; bases with no gene match: 8. The CDR3 sequence is 13 residues long. The variable domain in full, completed from reference TRBV30 and TRBJ1-5, reads SQTIHQWPATLVQPVGSPLSLECTVEGTSNPNLYWYRQAAGRGLQLLFYSVGIGQISSEVPQNLSASRPQDRQFILSSKKLLLSDSGFYLCASGTAANQPQHFGDGTRLSIL.

The chain links TRBV10-3 to TRBJ2-1; D may be TRBD1 or TRBD2 (5 bases each). Trimming removed 7 bases from V and 7 bases from J, with 14 bases in between. The CDR3 extends over 13 amino acids. CDR1 and CDR2 (germline): ENHRY, SYGVKD. In nucleotides, the CDR3 is TGTGCCATCACCACCGGGGCGATAAATGAGCAGTTCTTC. Translating gives CAITTGAINEQFF.

The J gene is TRBJ2-1, the V gene TRBV5-4; D remains ambiguous. This CDR3 contains 14 residues. CDR1 and CDR2 (germline): SGHNT, YYREEE (reference sequence). With 0 bases removed from V and 1 base from J, the gap between germline ends came to 5 bases. The CDR3 DNA is TGTGCCAGCAGCTTGGGCATATCCTACAATGAGCAGTTCTTC. Protein: CASSLGISYNEQFF.

The chain employs TRBV5-4 and TRBJ1-2; 7 bases are a match to TRBD1. V lost 0 bases and J lost 4; bases outside the gene matches: 9. CDR3 length: 16 residues. Germline CDR1 and CDR2: SGHNT and YYREEE (reference sequence). CDR3 residues: CASSLAPGQVTYGYTF. CDR3 nucleotide sequence: TGTGCCAGCAGCTTGGCGCCTGGACAGGTCACCTATGGCTACACCTTC.